This T cell receptor (beta chain) was recorded in a study of patients and donors after allogeneic stem cell transplantation. Of note for this clonotype: The CDR3 does not end in the conserved phenylalanine or tryptophan, so this is likely a read error.

From the RT-PCR reads, TCRdb called clonotypes with MiXCR, one entry per CDR3 protein. The sample records hundreds of thousands of distinct CDR3 sequences, around 16% being singletons. This CDR3 region has 16 residues. V lost 5 bases to trimming and J lost 1 base; unmatched junction nucleotides: 10. Germline V lookup: CDR1 LGHDT, CDR2 YNNKEL (reference sequence). The specimen sequenced was blood, either unsorted or a sorted T cell fraction (not recorded which). The genes are TRBV3-1 and TRBJ2-7; 8 nucleotides align to TRBD2. The sequence was collected from a human donor who was either an allogeneic HSCT recipient or a stem cell or donor lymphocyte infusion donor (not recorded which). It is not recorded whose cells these are; they may come from a transplant donor. DNA of the CDR3: TGTGCCAGCAGCGTACGGACCGGGGGGGGATCCTACGAGCAGTACTCC. It yields the protein CASSVRTGGGSYEQYS.